This passage covers 7 T cell receptor beta chains from one sample sequenced in a study of radiotherapy plus CTLA-4 blockade in lung cancer. Produced via immunoSEQ multiplex PCR; TCRdb's table is partial and in-frame only. This sample has some 49,000 clones; roughly 84% occur once, and the top ten carry about a quarter. The sample consisted of peripheral blood, taken from a patient treated with radiotherapy plus ipilimumab. All receptors derive from a human donor with non-small cell lung cancer whose response to radiotherapy plus ipilimumab could not be evaluated.

This clone was observed a few times. This rearrangement joins TRBV19 to TRBJ1-5; perhaps TRBD1 as D (5 bases). Trimming pared 3 bases from V and 11 bases from J, leaving 17 bases between. This CDR3 is built from 14 residues. Germline V lookup: CDR1 LNHDA, CDR2 SQIVND (reference sequence). CDR3 in amino acids: CASSIAGPGGSQHF. For the CDR3, the DNA is TGTGCCAGTAGTATCGCAGGGCCGGGGGGATCCCAGCATTTT.

This chain links TRBV9 with TRBJ1-5; TRBD1 matches at 8 bases. CDR3 size: 13 residues. Per germline, CDR1 SGDLS and CDR2 YYNGEE. The V gene end was trimmed by 0 bases and the J gene end by 9 bases; junction bases not matched to a gene: 2. The CDR3 DNA sequence: TGTGCCAGCAGCGTAGGTGGGACAGGGCCCCAGCATTTT. Protein: CASSVGGTGPQHF.

The genes are TRBV5-1 and TRBJ2-5; 10 nucleotides align to TRBD1. Trimming removed 4 bases from V and 5 bases from J; junction bases left unmatched: 5. The CDR3 is made up of 14 amino acids. The germline gives CDR1 SGHRS, CDR2 YFSETQ. The CDR3 region is CASSPGQGWETQYF. The CDR3 DNA sequence: TGCGCCAGCAGCCCGGGACAGGGGTGGGAGACCCAGTACTTC. Looking up the rest from reference TRBV5-1 and TRBJ2-5 gives the full variable domain: KAGVTQTPRYLIKTRGQQVTLSCSPISGHRSVSWYQQTPGQGLQFLFEYFSETQRNKGNFPGRFSGRQFSNSRSEMNVSTLELGDSALYLCASSPGQGWETQYFGPGTRLLVL.

The chain recombines TRBV7-8 with TRBJ2-3, with TRBD2 matching 7 bases. Unmatched junction bases numbered 12, after V lost 5 bases and J lost 4 bases. CDR1 and CDR2 from the germline V gene are SGHVS and FQNEAQ. There are 16 residues in the CDR3. Here the CDR3 reads CASSPMREILSDTQYF. The CDR3, as DNA: TGTGCCAGCAGCCCCATGCGGGAGATCTTATCAGATACGCAGTATTTT.

The chain carries TRBV6-5 and TRBJ2-1; TRBD1 matches 9 bases. Germline-derived CDR1 and CDR2 are MNHEY and SVGAGI. There are 15 residues in the CDR3. V trimming: 7 bases; J trimming: 1 base; junction bases outside the gene matches: 5. The CDR3 here is CASIGTGTSYNEQFF. In nucleotides, the CDR3 is TGTGCCAGCATCGGGACAGGGACTTCCTACAATGAGCAGTTCTTC.

The chain joins TRBV6-5 to TRBJ1-2, with D perhaps matching TRBD1 (6 bases). Germline lookup yields CDR1 MNHEY and CDR2 SVGAGI. The CDR3 loop spans 13 amino acids. V was clipped by 7 bases and J by 7 bases, with 16 bases between them. CDR3 coding DNA: TGTGCCAGCAACCCGACAGGCGTTGGTGGCTACACCTTC. It yields the protein CASNPTGVGGYTF.

The rearrangement uses TRBV29-1 and TRBJ1-4, with D perhaps matching TRBD1 (6 bases). V gave up 4 bases and J gave up 8 bases, with 11 bases separating them. The CDR3 sequence is 12 residues long. CDR1 is SQVTM and CDR2 is ANQGSEA in the germline V gene. The CDR3 is CSVGEGGEKLFF. CDR3 sequence (DNA): TGCAGCGTTGGGGAGGGGGGGGAAAAACTGTTTTTT.